The sequence of this T cell receptor (beta chain) was determined in a study of shared clonotypes between healthy human individuals. Study information: Donors were two women and a few men aged 18 to 49. Overall study findings and caveats: What limited the represented genetic and exposure-history diversity was the small number of donors.

The CDR3 sequence is 15 residues long. Germline V CDR1 and CDR2: MGHRA, YSYEKL. Trimming took 2 bases from V and 4 from J, leaving 14 bases between them. The assay was carried out at the deep level. Sequencing used immunoSEQ multiplex PCR; TCRdb keeps in-frame clones, though not all of them. The table records roughly 2.1 million clones, roughly 91% of them present only once. Only CD45RO-negative cells positively selected for CCR7 counted as naive CD8 cells, so terminally differentiated effector memory CD45RA+ cells were excluded. Worth noting for this clone: Antigen: not known.

The receptor was derived from a man aged 18-30 years in good health. Some clones in this sample may be carry-over from other donors' samples. The chain is built from TRBV4-1 and TRBJ2-5; possible D gene TRBD2, 6 bases. The specimen sequenced was naive CD8+ T cells from PBMCs. The CDR3: CASSQRLGGGETQYF. The CDR3 nucleotides read TGCGCCAGCAGCCAACGCTTGGGGGGAGGAGAGACCCAGTACTTC.